The 15 T cell receptor beta chains in this list originate from one sample, sequenced in a study of cytomegalovirus exposure and HLA in healthy donors. Researchers ran the PCR with 60 Vbeta and 13 Jbeta primers. The repertoire was sequenced with immunoSEQ multiplex PCR; TCRdb's copy has only in-frame clones and lacks some. The sample holds around 140,000 clones. The material sequenced was PBMCs. The receptors shown here come from a woman aged 45-59 years in good health and CMV-seronegative.

The chain has TRBV4-2 and TRBJ1-5; TRBD1 matches 9 bases. This CDR3 has 14 amino acids. In germline, CDR1 is LGHNA, CDR2 YNFKEQ. V was pared by 1 base and J by 7 bases, with 2 bases of the junction left unmatched. CDR3 bases: TGTGCCAGCAGCCAAGGGACAGGGGACCAGCCCCAGCATTTT. Its translation is CASSQGTGDQPQHF.

The chain couples TRBV4-1 to TRBJ1-2; D may be TRBD1 (6 bases). This CDR3 is built from 13 residues. Trimming stripped 5 bases from V and 4 bases from J, with 11 bases between. Germline V gene data show CDR1 as MGHRA and CDR2 as YSYEKL. This CDR3 reads CASSEGVSYGYTF. The CDR3 region has the DNA TGCGCCAGCAGCGAGGGGGTGAGCTATGGCTACACCTTC.

The V and J genes are TRBV30 and TRBJ2-5, with TRBD2 identical over 16 bases. This CDR3 is 16 amino acids long. Germline values: CDR1 GTSNPN, CDR2 SVGIG (reference sequence). V dropped 4 bases and J dropped 2; count of bases not matched to a gene: 4. As DNA, the CDR3 is TGTGCCTGGAAGGGACTAGCGGGGGGGACGCAAGAGACCCAGTACTTC. This codes for CAWKGLAGGTQETQYF.

This chain links TRBV6-5 with TRBJ2-1, with TRBD1 matching over 7 bases. Germline V gene data show CDR1 as MNHEY and CDR2 as SVGAGI. V shed 4 bases, J shed 8 bases, and the junction held 8 bases outside the gene matches. The length of the CDR3 is 14 residues. The CDR3 region is CASSSPTQGDEQFF. CDR3 DNA sequence: TGTGCCAGCAGTTCACCTACCCAGGGGGATGAGCAGTTCTTC.

J is TRBJ1-1 and V is TRBV2, with 9 positions matching TRBD1. V lost 5 bases and J lost 9; bases outside the gene matches: 10. The CDR3 contains 14 residues. From germline, CDR1 is SNHLY and CDR2 FYNNEI. CDR3 protein: CASSPVPGQGQAFF. As DNA, the CDR3 is TGTGCCAGCAGTCCAGTCCCGGGACAGGGACAAGCTTTCTTT. The full variable domain, in which reference TRBV2 and TRBJ1-1 provide the parts outside the CDR3, is EPEVTQTPSHQVTQMGQEVILRCVPISNHLYFYWYRQILGQKVEFLVSFYNNEISEKSEIFDDQFSVERPDGSNFTLKIRSTKLEDSAMYFCASSPVPGQGQAFFGQGTRLTVV.

The chain links TRBV5-4 to TRBJ2-5; 15 bases line up with TRBD2. Trimming removed 3 bases from V and 4 bases from J; junction bases left unmatched: 7. The germline V gene has CDR1 SGHNT and CDR2 YYREEE (reference sequence). This CDR3 region has 17 residues. The CDR3: CASSSRTSGRAPETQYF. The CDR3 DNA reads as TGTGCCAGCAGCTCACGGACTAGCGGGAGGGCCCCAGAGACCCAGTACTTC.

The rearrangement uses TRBV7-2 and TRBJ1-1; D possibly corresponds to TRBD1 (6 bases). Germline values: CDR1 SGHTA, CDR2 FQGNSA. The CDR3 runs 15 residues. The V gene lost 4 bases and the J gene lost 6 bases, with 18 bases spanning the gap. CDR3 coding DNA: TGTGCCAGCAGCTCCCCTACACAGGGCTTCGCTGAAGCTTTCTTT. This gives the protein CASSSPTQGFAEAFF. Complete variable domain (other parts from reference TRBV7-2 and TRBJ1-1): GAGVSQSPSNKVTEKGKDVELRCDPISGHTALYWYRQSLGQGLEFLIYFQGNSAPDKSGLPSDRFSAERTGGSVSTLTIQRTQQEDSAVYLCASSSPTQGFAEAFFGQGTRLTVV.

J is TRBJ2-3 and V is TRBV29-1; no definite D call. The CDR3 consists of 12 residues. Germline CDR1 SQVTM, CDR2 ANQGSEA. V lost 8 bases and J lost 1, with 10 bases in between. The DNA of the CDR3 is TGCAGCCCGAACAAAGGCACAGATACGCAGTATTTT. Translating gives CSPNKGTDTQYF.

This chain joins TRBV4-1 and TRBJ2-5; a weak D match, TRBD1 (5 bases). Germline V gene lookup returns CDR1 MGHRA and CDR2 YSYEKL. CDR3 length equals 14 residues. V was cut by 1 base and J by 3 bases, with 9 bases left in between. Here the CDR3 DNA reads TGCGCCAGCAGCCAAGGACAGATTGAAGAGACCCAGTACTTC. Protein: CASSQGQIEETQYF.

This sequence joins TRBV6-6 and TRBJ2-3; 13 nucleotides align to TRBD2. CDR1 and CDR2 from the germline V gene are MNHNY and SVGAGI (reference sequence). The CDR3 extends over 16 amino acids. V was clipped by 0 bases and J by 4 bases; unmatched bases: 1. The CDR3, as DNA: TGTGCCAGCAGTTACTCCACTAGCGGGGGGGCAGATACGCAGTATTTT. Translation gives CASSYSTSGGADTQYF.

The rearrangement links TRBV9 to TRBJ1-4, with 10 bases fitting TRBD1. The J segment lost 7 bases and the V segment lost 2 bases, leaving 5 bases of the junction unmatched. CDR3 length: 15 residues. Germline V lookup: CDR1 SGDLS, CDR2 YYNGEE. CDR3 protein: CASSVGTGEVEKLFF. Here the CDR3 DNA reads TGTGCCAGCAGCGTCGGGACAGGGGAGGTTGAAAAACTGTTTTTT.

The J gene is TRBJ2-3, the V gene TRBV11-1; D might be TRBD1 (6 bases). CDR1 is SGHAT and CDR2 is FQDESV in the germline V gene (reference sequence). The CDR3 contains 15 residues. Trimming stripped 6 bases from V and 2 bases from J, with 15 bases between. The CDR3 DNA sequence: TGTGCCAGCAGTCGTCTCCCGGGACACACAGATACGCAGTATTTT. Its translation: CASSRLPGHTDTQYF.

The chain carries TRBV9 and TRBJ2-1; 12 bases align to TRBD2. Germline trimming cut 0 bases from V and 4 bases from J; bases unmatched to any gene: 8. Germline values: CDR1 SGDLS, CDR2 YYNGEE. The CDR3 is made up of 18 amino acids. The CDR3 protein is CASSVGRRLAGEYNEQFF. The DNA for the CDR3 is TGTGCCAGCAGCGTAGGTAGGAGACTAGCGGGGGAGTACAATGAGCAGTTCTTC.

A remark on this clone: At the DNA level, this CDR3 is encoded by other sequences in the same sample as well. V gene TRBV7-2 combines with J gene TRBJ1-2; 11 bases fit TRBD1. This CDR3 spans 15 amino acids. Per germline, CDR1 SGHTA and CDR2 FQGNSA. V trimming: 0 bases; J trimming: 4 bases; junction bases outside the gene matches: 1. The CDR3 region has the DNA TGTGCCAGCAGCTTAGCCGGGACAGGGGGCTATGGCTACACCTTC. Amino acid sequence: CASSLAGTGGYGYTF.

CDR3 sequence: CASSQLDIIGTGELFF. The CDR3 DNA is TGCGCCAGCAGCCAACTTGACATAATCGGCACCGGGGAGCTGTTTTTT. This sequence joins TRBV4-3 and TRBJ2-2; no clear D gene. The CDR3 runs 16 residues. Trimming pared 2 bases from V and 4 bases from J, leaving 14 bases between. Germline V lookup: CDR1 LGHNA, CDR2 YSLEER.